This T cell receptor beta chain came from a study of beta chain features in type 1 diabetes. Study results and limitations: Whatever favoring of shorter templates PCR might show would apply equally to patients and controls. TCRB CDR3s from Type 1 diabetes patients were moderately but significantly shorter in all four CD4+ subsets.

This clone was detected only a few times. The antigen is not known. Donors contributed one heparinised blood draw apiece, averaging approximately 0.12 L. There are 17 residues in the CDR3. The ends lost 4 bases at V and 4 bases at J; junction bases unmatched: 14. Germline CDR1 is SGHVS and CDR2 is FNYEAQ. What was sequenced were expressed TCRB transcripts, since all of the isolated RNA had been reverse transcribed. The data were produced by immunoSEQ multiplex PCR, yet TCRdb's version contains in-frame clones alone and is incomplete. This table holds more than 250,000 clones, roughly an eighth found once.

Sequencing was performed on naive CD4+ T cells from blood. This TCR came from a man aged 25-45 years with type 1 diabetes. The gene calls are TRBV7-6 and TRBJ1-2; TRBD1 matches at 8 bases. In nucleotides, the CDR3 is TGTGCCAGCAGCTCCCTTAACTTTGGACAGGGCGGCTATGGCTACACCTTC. It is translated as CASSSLNFGQGGYGYTF.